This T cell receptor beta chain was sequenced for a study of cytomegalovirus exposure and HLA in healthy donors. Broader study findings: TCR beta V segments were, for the most part, productive about 90% or about 30% of the time in an earlier analysis.

Between the trimmed V and J ends, which lost 5 bases and 0 bases, there was a span of 11 bases. CDR3 length equals 14 residues. Germline V gene sequence: CDR1 GTSNPN, CDR2 SVGIG (reference sequence). With 60 Vbeta and 13 Jbeta primers, the PCR was carried out. Method: immunoSEQ multiplex PCR; TCRdb's copy keeps in-frame clones and lacks some. The table records roughly 70,000 clones, over 70% of them present only once. A note on this clone: Its specificity is not known.

The sequenced sample consisted of PBMCs. This TCR was sampled from a man in his sixties or seventies in good health and CMV-seronegative. V gene TRBV30 combines with J gene TRBJ1-3; D remains ambiguous. The CDR3 spells CAWGPYFSGNTIYF. CDR3 in DNA: TGTGCCTGGGGGCCCTATTTCTCTGGAAACACCATATATTTT.